A single sample is the source of the 15 T cell receptor beta chains below, sequenced in a study of regulatory T cells in long-lasting Graves disease. Described time point: newly diagnosed GD, antithyroid drugs for less than 3 months. After RNA was extracted from PBMCs, the TCR library was made from it. Both iRepertoire HTBI primers and Arm-PCR of CDR3 regions were used to build the TCR beta libraries. TCRdb redid the calling of the multiplex PCR reads with MiXCR, one entry per CDR3 protein. Among 300,000 to 400,000 distinct CDR3 sequences listed, over 15% were seen once. Separately, the same data were catalogued under a study of T cells in Graves' hyperthyroidism and ophthalmopathy.

The source material was peripheral blood mononuclear cells (PBMCs), sampled at new diagnosis, from a patient treated with antithyroid drugs. The source of these receptors is a man in his forties or fifties with Graves disease.

This clonotype was detected many times. This chain uses TRBV18 with TRBJ1-1, with D possibly matching TRBD1 (5 bases). The CDR3 extends over 16 amino acids. The germline V gene has CDR1 KGHSH and CDR2 LQKENI. Trimming cost V 3 bases and J 4 bases, with 18 bases left between them. CDR3 amino acids: CASSPRAGEEGTEAFF. The CDR3 DNA sequence: TGTGCCAGCTCACCTCGCGCGGGGGAGGAGGGCACTGAAGCTTTCTTT.

The chain links TRBV18 to TRBJ1-5; 7 nucleotides agree with TRBD1. Trimming at V came to 3 bases and at J to 5 bases, leaving 4 bases not matched to a gene. This CDR3 is built from 14 residues. Germline V gene data show CDR1 as KGHSH and CDR2 as LQKENI. The CDR3 is CASSPTGRDQPQHF. DNA for the CDR3: TGTGCCAGCTCACCGACAGGGCGGGATCAGCCCCAGCATTTT.

This clonotype was observed once. The rearrangement uses TRBV7-2 and TRBJ2-7; TRBD1 might be the D (6 bases). The CDR3 covers 14 residues. Per the germline V gene, CDR1 is SGHTA and CDR2 is FQGNSA. Trimming pared 3 bases from V and 3 bases from J, leaving 12 bases between. The CDR3 protein is CASSFQGMLYEQYF. The CDR3 DNA is TGTGCCAGCAGCTTTCAGGGGATGCTCTACGAGCAGTACTTC.

Many counts were recorded for this clonotype. This chain joins TRBV6-5 and TRBJ2-7, with no clear D. The CDR3 has 16 residues. V dropped 0 bases and J dropped 2 bases, with 14 bases sitting between them. Looked up from germline, CDR1 is MNHEY and CDR2 is SVGAGI. The DNA for the CDR3 is TGTGCCAGCAGTTACTCGACCCCATGGAGACCCTACGAGCAGTACTTC. The encoded protein is CASSYSTPWRPYEQYF.

This clonotype was counted many times. The chain has TRBV5-1 and TRBJ2-6; D unresolved. V lost 3 bases and J lost 0, with 4 bases in between. From germline, CDR1 is SGHRS and CDR2 YFSETQ. The CDR3 runs to 14 residues. The CDR3, as DNA: TGCGCCAGCAGCTCTGACTCTGGGGCCAACGTCCTGACTTTC. It codes for CASSSDSGANVLTF.

Many counts were recorded for this clonotype. V usage is TRBV7-3 and J usage is TRBJ2-5; the D is unclear. Trimming removed 2 bases at V and 8 bases at J, with 12 bases between. Germline V lookup: CDR1 SGHTA, CDR2 FQGTGA. The CDR3 is made up of 13 amino acids. CDR3 nucleotides: TGTGCCAGCAGCTTAGCCAGTAGTGGCACCCAGTACTTC. This sequence encodes CASSLASSGTQYF.

In this sample, this clonotype turned up a few times. The conserved phenylalanine or tryptophan is not found at the CDR3 terminus, so this likely reflects a read error. V usage is TRBV5-1 and J usage is TRBJ1-4; the D is unclear. V lost 4 bases and J lost 4, with 14 bases in between. There are 15 residues in the CDR3. CDR1 is SGHRS and CDR2 is YFSETQ in the germline V gene. The CDR3 DNA reads as TGCGCCAGCAGCCCTGAGAGGGTCCTTAATGAAAAACTGTTTCTT. Translation: CASSPERVLNEKLFL.

This clonotype was counted only a few times. The chain is built from TRBV5-1 and TRBJ1-1, with D unresolved. The CDR3 is 14 residues long. Germline V CDR1 and CDR2: SGHRS, YFSETQ. V was shortened by 0 bases and J by 1 base, with 7 bases between the two germline ends. Here the CDR3 reads CASSLDSANTEAFF. The DNA of the CDR3 is TGCGCCAGCAGCTTGGATTCCGCGAACACTGAAGCTTTCTTT. The variable domain in full, completed from reference TRBV5-1 and TRBJ1-1, reads KAGVTQTPRYLIKTRGQQVTLSCSPISGHRSVSWYQQTPGQGLQFLFEYFSETQRNKGNFPGRFSGRQFSNSRSEMNVSTLELGDSALYLCASSLDSANTEAFFGQGTRLTVV.

CDR3 bases: TGCGCCAGCAGCCAAGATAGGGCGGGGGGGCCGAGAGAGACCCAGTACTTC. It is translated as CASSQDRAGGPRETQYF. The chain links TRBV4-3 to TRBJ2-5; TRBD2 agrees at 9 bases. CDR3 length: 17 residues. V shed 0 bases and J 4 bases; nucleotides not matched to a gene: 9. Germline V gene lookup returns CDR1 LGHNA and CDR2 YSLEER.

A note on this clonotype: A far larger clone is a single base away, which makes a read error likely. The chain recombines TRBV28 with TRBJ2-1; 8 bases are shared with TRBD1. CDR1 is MDHEN and CDR2 is SYDVKM in the germline V gene. With 6 bases clipped from V and 10 bases from J, the junction kept 14 bases outside the gene matches. There are 15 residues in the CDR3. The CDR3 here is CASSTAGRGLGEQFF. For the CDR3, the DNA is TGTGCCAGCAGCACAGCGGGCAGGGGGCTCGGCGAGCAGTTCTTC. The entire variable domain, with the rest obtained from reference TRBV28 and TRBJ2-1, is as follows: DVKVTQSSRYLVKRTGEKVFLECVQDMDHENMFWYRQDPGLGLRLIYFSYDVKMKEKGDIPEGYSVSREKKERFSLILESASTNQTSMYLCASSTAGRGLGEQFFGPGTRLTVL.

The sample holds many counts of this clonotype. The chain combines TRBV12-3 or TRBV12-4 with TRBJ2-2; TRBD2 agrees at 7 bases. This CDR3 is built from 14 residues. V shed 6 bases, J shed 3 bases, and the junction held 4 bases outside the gene matches. The CDR3 nucleotides are TGTGCCAGCAGACCTCGGGAGGACACCGGGGAGCTGTTTTTT. Protein sequence: CASRPREDTGELFF.

The sample holds many counts of this clonotype. The J gene is TRBJ1-4, the V gene TRBV11-2, with unresolved D. The CDR3 has 14 amino acids. V was trimmed by 0 bases and J by 3 bases, leaving 5 bases between them. Germline lookup yields CDR1 SGHAT and CDR2 FQNNGV. The CDR3, as DNA: TGTGCCAGCAGCTTAGATTATGCTAATGAAAAACTGTTTTTT. Its translation is CASSLDYANEKLFF.

The rearrangement joins TRBV28 to TRBJ1-1, with D uncertain. In germline, CDR1 is MDHEN, CDR2 SYDVKM. Trimming cost V 7 bases and J 5 bases, with 8 bases left between them. CDR3 length: 11 amino acids. The CDR3 sequence: CASISGTEAFF. The CDR3 DNA sequence: TGTGCCAGCATTAGTGGAACTGAAGCTTTCTTT.

The V call is TRBV5-4, the J call TRBJ2-3; D is unresolved. Trimming pared 6 bases from V and 2 bases from J, leaving 10 bases between. Germline CDR1 reads SGHNT; CDR2 reads YYREEE (reference sequence). The CDR3 loop spans 13 amino acids. The CDR3: CASTPDPTDTQYF. The CDR3 DNA reads as TGTGCCAGCACCCCAGACCCCACAGATACGCAGTATTTT.

A remark on this clonotype: A read error may be the cause here, since a much bigger clone is one base away. The chain employs TRBV12-3 or TRBV12-4 and TRBJ2-5, with D possibly TRBD2 on 6 matching bases. V dropped 3 bases and J dropped 11 bases, with 22 bases sitting between them. CDR3 length: 15 residues. The CDR3: CASSFRDSVYNEQYF. CDR3 coding DNA: TGTGCCAGCAGTTTCCGGGACTCGGTCTACAATGAGCAGTACTTC.